Listed below are T cell receptor beta chains from one sample, sequenced in a study of neurological immune-mediated disorders. One entry per CDR3 protein, called by TCRdb with MiXCR from the 5' RACE reads. The data hold about 26,000 distinct CDR3 sequences, with approximately 3.2% observed a single time. The specimen sequenced was PBMCs. Source of these receptors: a woman aged 25 to 39 with multiple sclerosis. Each CDR3 is given with its conserved first and last residue. A D gene is named only where the DNA matches it firmly. The size field is filled for only some rows; it gives once, few, many or a size class.

abundance: few; v_gene: TRBV7-9; d_gene: -; j_gene: TRBJ1-5; CDR3aa: CASREAANQPQNF; CDR3nt: TGTGCCAGCAGGGAGGCAGCTAATCAGCCCCAGAATTTT
abundance: many; v_gene: TRBV12-3/TRBV12-4; d_gene: -; j_gene: TRBJ1-6; CDR3aa: CASSPQGSPLNF; CDR3nt: TGTGCCAGCAGCCCCCAGGGATCACCCCTCAACTTT
abundance: few; v_gene: TRBV20-1; d_gene: TRBD1; j_gene: TRBJ2-1; CDR3aa: CSGTGQAYNEQFF; CDR3nt: TGCAGTGGGACGGGACAGGCCTACAATGAGCAGTTCTTC
abundance: many; v_gene: TRBV5-1; d_gene: -; j_gene: TRBJ1-1; CDR3aa: CASSRGSEGTEAFF; CDR3nt: TGCGCCAGCAGCCGAGGTAGCGAGGGCACTGAAGCTTTCTTT
abundance: many; v_gene: TRBV15; d_gene: -; j_gene: TRBJ2-6; CDR3aa: CATSARWETGANVLTF; CDR3nt: TGTGCCACCAGTGCAAGGTGGGAAACTGGGGCCAACGTCCTGACTTTC
abundance: many; v_gene: TRBV4-2; d_gene: -; j_gene: TRBJ2-2; CDR3aa: CASSQVRVTGELFF; CDR3nt: TGTGCCAGCAGCCAAGTACGAGTCACCGGGGAGCTGTTTTTT
abundance: many; v_gene: TRBV3-1; d_gene: -; j_gene: TRBJ2-2; CDR3aa: CASSQSGVISGELFF; CDR3nt: TGTGCCAGCAGCCAATCGGGGGTAATTTCCGGGGAGCTGTTTTTT
abundance: -; v_gene: TRBV12-3/TRBV12-4; d_gene: TRBD2; j_gene: TRBJ2-3; CDR3aa: CASSLPGLAGGLSTQYF; CDR3nt: TGTGCCAGCAGTCTTCCCGGACTAGCGGGGGGGCTCAGTACGCAGTATTTT
abundance: many; v_gene: TRBV7-3; d_gene: -; j_gene: TRBJ1-6; CDR3aa: CASSLTSNNSPLHF; CDR3nt: TGTGCCAGCAGCTTAACCTCAAATAATTCACCCCTCCACTTT
abundance: many; v_gene: TRBV5-5; d_gene: -; j_gene: TRBJ1-5; CDR3aa: CASSFLVGHQPQHF; CDR3nt: TGTGCCAGCAGCTTCTTGGTAGGACATCAGCCCCAGCATTTT
abundance: many; v_gene: TRBV7-2; d_gene: TRBD2; j_gene: TRBJ2-5; CDR3aa: CASSLMGLAGVETQYF; CDR3nt: TGTGCCAGCAGCCTCATGGGACTAGCGGGAGTAGAGACCCAGTACTTC
abundance: many; v_gene: TRBV20-1; d_gene: TRBD1; j_gene: TRBJ1-5; CDR3aa: CSARVPGGDNQPQHF; CDR3nt: TGCAGTGCTAGAGTCCCAGGGGGTGACAATCAGCCCCAGCATTTT
abundance: many; v_gene: TRBV5-1; d_gene: TRBD2; j_gene: TRBJ2-1; CDR3aa: CASVRVAGAYEQFF; CDR3nt: TGCGCCTCCGTGAGGGTAGCGGGGGCTTATGAGCAGTTCTTC